What follows describes a single TCR beta chain. Its antigen is not known. These data belong to a study of T cell repertoires in cytomegalovirus infection. The wider study: CMV infection and matching HLA type were both indicated by public TCR beta signatures.

TCRdb re-derived calls from the reads in MiXCR, one entry per CDR3 protein. The sample includes approximately 910,000 distinct CDR3 sequences, around 30% of them seen just once. The length of the CDR3 is 15 residues. V was cut by 6 bases and J by 5 bases, with 16 bases left in between. Points from the study as a whole: HLA-C-restricted CMV clonotypes gave the most frequent clonotype in two of eight donors.

This receptor was obtained from a human donor in good health (CMV status not recorded). Some clones in this sample may be carry-over from other donors' samples. The chain joins TRBV12-3 or TRBV12-4 to TRBJ2-2, with no clear D. This material consisted of cultured CD8+ T cells from PBMCs, taken from culture after CMV antigen stimulation. CDR3: CASRPFPGLTGELFF. CDR3 nucleotide sequence: TGTGCCAGCAGACCCTTCCCGGGTCTGACCGGGGAGCTGTTTTTT.